A selection of T cell receptor beta chains follows, all from one sample in a study of blood T cell repertoires in COVID-19. The method was immunoSEQ multiplex PCR; TCRdb's version includes in-frame clones alone and lacks a portion of them. The table records roughly 57,000 clones, over 70% of them present only once. Sequencing was carried out using peripheral blood. The receptors derive from a man in his 60s with acute or convalescent COVID-19. Each CDR3 is given with its conserved first and last residue. Each record gives: J gene, CDR3 length, V gene, D gene, clone size, CDR3 DNA, CDR3 protein. A D gene is named only where the DNA matches it firmly. Size tells how often a clone was seen (once, few, many) or the class of an expanded clone, and some rows leave it out.

J: TRBJ1-1; length: 14; V: TRBV5-1; D: NA; size: NA; DNA: TGCGCCAGCAGCTTGACTCCCGAGAACACTGAAGCTTTCTTT; CDR3: CASSLTPENTEAFF
J: TRBJ2-1; length: 14; V: TRBV6-5; D: NA; size: NA; DNA: TGTGCCAGCAGTTACGAAGTTCAGGGCAATGAGCAGTTCTTC; CDR3: CASSYEVQGNEQFF
J: TRBJ2-1; length: 16; V: TRBV9; D: NA; size: NA; DNA: TGTGCCAGCAGCGTAGCTGAAGGGGTCGGCTACAATGAGCAGTTCTTC; CDR3: CASSVAEGVGYNEQFF
J: TRBJ1-5; length: 15; V: TRBV18; D: NA; size: NA; DNA: TGTGCCAGCTCCTTAAGCAGGGGAAGCAATCAGCCCCAGCATTTT; CDR3: CASSLSRGSNQPQHF
J: TRBJ1-2; length: 14; V: TRBV5-5; D: TRBD1; size: NA; DNA: TGTGCCAGCAGCAAAGAGACAGGGTACTATGGCTACACCTTC; CDR3: CASSKETGYYGYTF
J: TRBJ1-1; length: 14; V: TRBV7-6; D: NA; size: NA; DNA: TGTGCCAGCAGCTTAGAATCGCGAGGCACTGAAGCTTTCTTT; CDR3: CASSLESRGTEAFF
J: TRBJ2-1; length: 16; V: TRBV5-1; D: TRBD2; size: NA; DNA: TGCGCCAGCAGCTTGGCCCAGGGACTAGCCTACAATGAGCAGTTCTTC; CDR3: CASSLAQGLAYNEQFF
J: TRBJ2-5; length: 13; V: TRBV21-1; D: NA; size: NA; DNA: TGTGCCAGCAGAACTGACAGGGAAGGGACCCAGTACTTC; CDR3: CASRTDREGTQYF
J: TRBJ1-1; length: 11; V: TRBV7-9; D: NA; size: once; DNA: TGTGCCAGCAGCCGAGGAGAATGGGCTTTCTTT; CDR3: CASSRGEWAFF
J: TRBJ2-7; length: 15; V: TRBV5-5; D: TRBD1; size: NA; DNA: TGTGCCAGCAGCCTGACCGGGACAGCCCCCTACGAGCAGTACTTC; CDR3: CASSLTGTAPYEQYF
J: TRBJ2-1; length: 17; V: TRBV7-2; D: NA; size: NA; DNA: TGTGCCAGCAGCCATGACTCCTTGAGGTTGGGCTACAATGAGCAGTTCTTC; CDR3: CASSHDSLRLGYNEQFF
J: TRBJ1-5; length: 13; V: TRBV19; D: TRBD1; size: NA; DNA: TGTGCCAGTTGGGACAGGGGCAATCAGCCCCAGCATTTT; CDR3: CASWDRGNQPQHF
J: TRBJ1-1; length: 15; V: TRBV5-1; D: NA; size: NA; DNA: TGCGCCAGCAGCCCTACAGGGACCTCTGGCACTGAAGCTTTCTTT; CDR3: CASSPTGTSGTEAFF
J: TRBJ2-3; length: 19; V: TRBV4-2; D: TRBD2; size: NA; DNA: TGTGCCAGCAGCCAAGATTTTGGGGGACTAGCGGGGTACACAGATACGCAGTATTTT; CDR3: CASSQDFGGLAGYTDTQYF
J: TRBJ1-5; length: 14; V: TRBV5-1; D: NA; size: NA; DNA: TGCGCCAGCAGCTTGGGTCTAGGGGCTCAGCCCCAGCATTTT; CDR3: CASSLGLGAQPQHF
J: TRBJ1-5; length: 12; V: TRBV2; D: NA; size: once; DNA: TGTGCCAGCAGTTTCTTTAATCAGCCCCAGCATTTT; CDR3: CASSFFNQPQHF
J: TRBJ1-1; length: 13; V: TRBV6-5; D: NA; size: NA; DNA: TGTGCCAGCAGTTATGCGGGGCGGACTGAAGCTTTCTTT; CDR3: CASSYAGRTEAFF
J: TRBJ1-6; length: 16; V: TRBV5-5; D: TRBD1; size: NA; DNA: TGTGCCAGCAGCCCCGTTCCCGGGACAGGGAAATCACCCCTCCACTTT; CDR3: CASSPVPGTGKSPLHF
J: TRBJ2-5; length: 12; V: TRBV20-1; D: NA; size: NA; DNA: TGCAGTGCTAGTAGGCAGGGCGGGACCCAGTACTTC; CDR3: CSASRQGGTQYF
J: TRBJ1-6; length: 16; V: TRBV28; D: TRBD1; size: NA; DNA: TGTGCCAGCAGTTACAGGACAGGGCCCTATAATTCACCCCTCCACTTT; CDR3: CASSYRTGPYNSPLHF
J: TRBJ1-6; length: 14; V: TRBV19; D: NA; size: NA; DNA: TGTGCCAGTAGTATTTTGCCAGGGGACTCACCCCTCCACTTT; CDR3: CASSILPGDSPLHF
J: TRBJ2-2; length: 13; V: TRBV27; D: NA; size: few; DNA: TGTGCCAGCAGTCTAACCTATACCGGGGAGCTGTTTTTT; CDR3: CASSLTYTGELFF
J: TRBJ2-7; length: 15; V: TRBV5-1; D: TRBD2; size: NA; DNA: TGCGCCAGCACCGCGGGGACGGGGGGGACCTACGAGCAGTACTTC; CDR3: CASTAGTGGTYEQYF
J: TRBJ2-1; length: 15; V: TRBV4-1; D: NA; size: NA; DNA: TGCGCCAGCAGTCCTAGGGGGAGAGGGGACAATGAGCAGTTCTTC; CDR3: CASSPRGRGDNEQFF
J: TRBJ1-2; length: 14; V: TRBV11-2; D: NA; size: NA; DNA: TGTGCCAGCAGCTCCCTCCGGGTCCCCTATGGCTACACCTTC; CDR3: CASSSLRVPYGYTF
J: TRBJ2-1; length: 14; V: TRBV24-1; D: NA; size: NA; DNA: TGTGCCACCAGTGACCACGGGTCGCTCAATGAGCAGTTCTTC; CDR3: CATSDHGSLNEQFF
J: TRBJ1-5; length: 15; V: TRBV6-5; D: NA; size: NA; DNA: TGTGCCAGCAGTAAGACAGGATTAAGCAATCAGCCCCAGCATTTT; CDR3: CASSKTGLSNQPQHF
J: TRBJ1-2; length: 14; V: TRBV19; D: TRBD1; size: few; DNA: TGTGCCAGTAGTATGGGACAGGGATCCTATGGCTACACCTTC; CDR3: CASSMGQGSYGYTF
J: TRBJ2-2; length: 15; V: TRBV7-8; D: TRBD1; size: NA; DNA: TGTGCCAGCAGCATCCGGGACAGGGCCACCGGGGAGCTGTTTTTT; CDR3: CASSIRDRATGELFF
J: TRBJ2-1; length: 13; V: TRBV5-1; D: NA; size: many; DNA: TGCGCCAGCAGCTTGGACAGCTACAATGAGCAGTTCTTC; CDR3: CASSLDSYNEQFF
J: TRBJ1-1; length: 15; V: TRBV25-1; D: TRBD1; size: NA; DNA: TGTGCCAGCAGTGAATGGTCAGGGGGCGTAACTGAAGCTTTCTTT; CDR3: CASSEWSGGVTEAFF
J: TRBJ1-4; length: 13; V: TRBV6-6; D: NA; size: NA; DNA: TGTGCCAGCAGGGATTTGACAGTTGAAAAACTGTTTTTT; CDR3: CASRDLTVEKLFF
J: TRBJ2-4; length: 15; V: TRBV7-2; D: NA; size: NA; DNA: TGTGCCAGCAGCTTAGCGTTCATACAGGGAAGTGGTCAGTACTTC; CDR3: CASSLAFIQGSGQYF
J: TRBJ2-2; length: 13; V: TRBV2; D: NA; size: NA; DNA: TGTGCCAGCAGTGGGAGGGGAGGCGGGGAGCTGTTTTTT; CDR3: CASSGRGGGELFF
J: TRBJ1-5; length: 15; V: TRBV30; D: NA; size: few; DNA: TGTGCCTGGAGTGGCGGTCCAGCCAATTATCAGCCCCAGCATTTT; CDR3: CAWSGGPANYQPQHF
J: TRBJ1-1; length: 14; V: TRBV5-5; D: NA; size: NA; DNA: TGTGCCAGCAGCTTGGACAGCCAGAACACTGAAGCTTTCTTT; CDR3: CASSLDSQNTEAFF
J: TRBJ2-7; length: 16; V: TRBV5-8; D: NA; size: NA; DNA: TGTGCCAGCAGTATCCCCCGTGACTTCCTCTCCTACGAGCAGTACTTC; CDR3: CASSIPRDFLSYEQYF
J: TRBJ2-2; length: 14; V: TRBV2; D: NA; size: few; DNA: TGTGCCAGCTGGGGCGTTATGGGTACCGGGGAGCTGTTTTTT; CDR3: CASWGVMGTGELFF
J: TRBJ1-1; length: 15; V: TRBV4-1; D: NA; size: NA; DNA: TGCGCCAGCAGCCCCCCGGGGGAGGGTATTGGCGGAGCTTTCTTT; CDR3: CASSPPGEGIGGAFF
J: TRBJ2-2; length: 14; V: TRBV27; D: NA; size: NA; DNA: TGTGCCACCAGAAGAGGGACGAACACCGGGGAGCTGTTTTTT; CDR3: CATRRGTNTGELFF
J: TRBJ2-5; length: 15; V: TRBV27; D: NA; size: NA; DNA: TGTGCCAGCAGTTTATCACCAGGGGGGCAAGAGACCCAGTACTTC; CDR3: CASSLSPGGQETQYF
J: TRBJ1-4; length: 13; V: TRBV5-1; D: NA; size: NA; DNA: TGCGCCAGCAGCCTCAACATGAACGAAAAACTGTTTTTT; CDR3: CASSLNMNEKLFF
J: TRBJ2-1; length: 12; V: TRBV27; D: NA; size: NA; DNA: TGTGCCAGCAGGTCCTTGGGCGATGAGCAGTTCTTC; CDR3: CASRSLGDEQFF
J: TRBJ1-2; length: 16; V: TRBV19; D: NA; size: NA; DNA: TGTGCCAGCCGACTTACCGGGACATCAACTAACTATGGCTACACCTTC; CDR3: CASRLTGTSTNYGYTF
J: TRBJ2-7; length: 14; V: TRBV11-2; D: NA; size: NA; DNA: TGTGCCAGCAGCTTAGCGGTAAGCTCCTACGAGCAGTACTTC; CDR3: CASSLAVSSYEQYF
J: TRBJ2-7; length: 18; V: TRBV19; D: TRBD1; size: medium-sized; DNA: TGTGCCAGTAGTCTCCGGCCGGGACAGGGAAATTTCTCCTACGAGCAGTACTTC; CDR3: CASSLRPGQGNFSYEQYF
J: TRBJ2-1; length: 13; V: TRBV7-3; D: NA; size: NA; DNA: TGTGCCAGCAGCTTTTCAGGGGGGAATGAGCAGTTCTTC; CDR3: CASSFSGGNEQFF
J: TRBJ1-5; length: 16; V: TRBV19; D: TRBD1; size: NA; DNA: TGTGCCAGTAGACGACGACAGGGTCAAGGCAATCAGCCCCAGCATTTT; CDR3: CASRRRQGQGNQPQHF
J: TRBJ1-2; length: 10; V: TRBV23-1; D: NA; size: NA; DNA: TGCGCCAGCACTCACTATCGCTACACCTTC; CDR3: CASTHYRYTF
J: TRBJ1-2; length: 11; V: TRBV19; D: NA; size: NA; DNA: TGTGCCAGCCGGCGCGGGAATGGCTACACCTTC; CDR3: CASRRGNGYTF